Listed below are T cell receptor beta chains from one sample, sequenced in a study of T cell repertoires in cytomegalovirus infection. TCRdb re-called the reads through MiXCR, storing one row per CDR3 protein. The sample records approximately 550,000 distinct CDR3 sequences, 15% to 20% being singletons. Sequencing used CD8+ T cells from PBMCs. The receptors originated from a human donor in good health (CMV status not recorded). Some clones in this sample may be carry-over from other donors' samples. CDR3s include the opening cysteine and the closing phenylalanine or tryptophan. Fields, in order: V gene, J gene, D gene, CDR3 protein. The D gene is left open where the match is weak.

v_call: TRBV13; j_call: TRBJ1-4; d_call: -; cdr3_aa: CASSPTGVPATNEKLFF
v_call: TRBV5-4; j_call: TRBJ2-3; d_call: TRBD2; cdr3_aa: CASSQGPSGGATDTQYF
v_call: TRBV7-8; j_call: TRBJ2-4; d_call: TRBD1; cdr3_aa: CASSFGTGRAKNIQYF
v_call: TRBV6-5; j_call: TRBJ2-2; d_call: -; cdr3_aa: CASSYPAGELFF
v_call: TRBV4-2; j_call: TRBJ2-4; d_call: TRBD1; cdr3_aa: CASSHEGQGPDIQYF
v_call: TRBV12-3/TRBV12-4; j_call: TRBJ1-2; d_call: -; cdr3_aa: CASSLNGDLIYGYTF
v_call: TRBV6-1; j_call: TRBJ1-6; d_call: -; cdr3_aa: CASSSMTGSNSPLHF
v_call: TRBV7-6; j_call: TRBJ1-1; d_call: -; cdr3_aa: CASSLSEDTEAFF
v_call: TRBV4-1; j_call: TRBJ1-1; d_call: -; cdr3_aa: CASSQPGRGENTEAFF
v_call: TRBV5-6; j_call: TRBJ2-2; d_call: -; cdr3_aa: CASSLFRENTGELFF
v_call: TRBV19; j_call: TRBJ2-2; d_call: TRBD1; cdr3_aa: CASSTRQGANTGELFF
v_call: TRBV27; j_call: TRBJ2-1; d_call: TRBD1; cdr3_aa: CASTPRDRGHEQFF
v_call: TRBV5-1; j_call: TRBJ1-6; d_call: -; cdr3_aa: CASSTGTATNSPLHF
v_call: TRBV7-9; j_call: TRBJ2-7; d_call: TRBD1; cdr3_aa: CASSPRGQGASYEQYF
v_call: TRBV20-1; j_call: TRBJ2-1; d_call: -; cdr3_aa: CSARRLGGAEQFF